This passage covers 18 T cell receptor beta chains from one sample sequenced in a study of T cell repertoires in cytomegalovirus infection (dated by TCRdb to between 2017 and 2020). Sequencing relied on an Illumina HiSeq 1500. TCRdb reworked the public reads: Q25 trimming with fastp, MiXCR clone assembly, productive beta chains retained. Each CDR3 protein gets just one entry, which takes the most common genes and DNA from the rows behind it. Present in this sample are under 850,000 distinct CDR3 sequences, about a third of which were seen just once. Of the sample, around 2.6% falls within the top ten clones. The sample consisted of PBMCs. The receptors come from a human donor in good health (CMV status not recorded). Some clones in this sample may be carry-over from other donors' samples.

The chain employs TRBV6-4 and TRBJ2-2, with D perhaps matching TRBD1 (6 bases). The CDR3 totals 15 residues. Germline V lookup: CDR1 MRHNA, CDR2 SNTAGT. V lost 5 bases, J lost 7 bases, and 17 bases lay in between. The CDR3 nucleotides read TGTGCCAGCAGTCCCTCCGGGACACCGGACGGGGAGCTGTTTTTT. Protein sequence: CASSPSGTPDGELFF.

V and J are TRBV12-3 or TRBV12-4 and TRBJ2-3; D might be TRBD2 (6 bases). The CDR3 contains 14 residues. The V end was cut by 5 bases, the J end by 2 bases, with 11 bases between. The CDR3 nucleotides are TGTGCCAGCAGTCGGGAGTACATCACAGATACGCAGTATTTT. Its protein is CASSREYITDTQYF.

This clonotype was detected a few times. This rearrangement joins TRBV20-1 to TRBJ1-5, with D unresolved. The germline CDR1 and CDR2 sequences are DFQATT and SNEGSKA (reference sequence). The CDR3 consists of 13 residues. V shed 7 bases and J shed 5 bases, with 15 bases lying between them. The CDR3 DNA follows: TGCAGTGGTATTGAGAATCCAGATCAGCCCCAGCATTTT. It encodes CSGIENPDQPQHF.

This chain links TRBV29-1 with TRBJ1-2; TRBD1 aligns across 12 bases. CDR3 size: 15 residues. The V segment lost 0 bases and the J segment 4 bases; nucleotides outside the gene matches: 3. Germline assignment: CDR1 SQVTM and CDR2 ANQGSEA. CDR3 residues: CSVEDRDRGLYGYTF. In DNA, the CDR3 is TGCAGCGTTGAAGACAGGGACAGGGGGCTCTATGGCTACACCTTC.

This chain joins TRBV4-1 and TRBJ1-2; D gene uncertain. This CDR3 has 14 residues. Looked up from germline, CDR1 is MGHRA and CDR2 is YSYEKL. The ends were cut back, 1 base at V and 7 bases at J, with 13 bases in the middle. CDR3 in DNA: TGCGCCAGCAGCCAAGGAGGTCCAGGTAGTGGCTACACCTTC. Its protein is CASSQGGPGSGYTF.

This chain links TRBV7-9 with TRBJ2-5; D may be TRBD2 (5 bases). The CDR3 contains 16 residues. Trimming stripped 5 bases from V and 5 bases from J, with 21 bases between. Germline V gives CDR1 SEHNR, CDR2 FQNEAQ (reference sequence). CDR3: CASSPGRLRLMETQYF. The CDR3 DNA reads TGTGCCAGCAGCCCGGGAAGGCTCCGCTTAATGGAGACCCAGTACTTC.

This clonotype has a handful of counts. This chain uses TRBV20-1 with TRBJ2-1, with 9 positions matching TRBD2. CDR1 is DFQATT and CDR2 is SNEGSKA in the germline V gene (reference sequence). The CDR3 extends over 14 amino acids. V shed 5 bases and J 3 bases; nucleotides not matched to a gene: 5. CDR3 region: CSARGTSLYNEQFF. CDR3 in DNA: TGCAGTGCTCGGGGGACTAGCCTCTACAATGAGCAGTTCTTC.

The chain joins TRBV2 to TRBJ1-2; TRBD1 might be the D (6 bases). This CDR3 has 13 residues. Trimming pared 7 bases from V and 8 bases from J, leaving 17 bases between. Looked up from germline, CDR1 is SNHLY and CDR2 is FYNNEI. The CDR3 sequence: CASTGTRGPGYTF. Written as DNA, the CDR3 is TGTGCCAGCACTGGGACAAGGGGTCCGGGCTACACCTTC.

In this sample, this clonotype turned up a few times. This chain links TRBV28 with TRBJ2-1, with D perhaps assigned TRBD1 or TRBD2 (5 bases each). In germline, CDR1 is MDHEN, CDR2 SYDVKM. Trimming left V 5 bases short and J 4 bases short, with 9 bases between. The CDR3 loop spans 13 amino acids. For the CDR3, the DNA is TGTGCCAGCAGTCCCGAGGGGTACAATGAGCAGTTCTTC. This gives the protein CASSPEGYNEQFF.

The chain carries TRBV14 and TRBJ2-5, with D perhaps matching TRBD1 or TRBD2 (5 bases each). CDR3 size: 16 residues. Per the germline V gene, CDR1 is SGHDN and CDR2 is FVKESK. Trimming pared 1 base from V and 5 bases from J, leaving 17 bases between. CDR3 coding DNA: TGTGCCAGCAGCCAAGGTGGGGGACGACCCAGGGAGACCCAGTACTTC. Its protein product is CASSQGGGRPRETQYF.

This clonotype has a handful of counts. The J gene is TRBJ2-2, the V gene TRBV2, with a possible D match to TRBD1 (5 bases). The CDR3 contains 15 residues. The germline V gene encodes CDR1 SNHLY and CDR2 FYNNEI. V was shortened by 4 bases and J by 1 base, with 10 bases between the two germline ends. In DNA form, the CDR3 reads TGTGCCAGCAGTGTTCAGGGATTGAACACCGGGGAGCTGTTTTTT. It is translated as CASSVQGLNTGELFF.

The V and J genes are TRBV2 and TRBJ2-3, with TRBD2 matching over 12 bases. The germline gives CDR1 SNHLY, CDR2 FYNNEI. The CDR3 extends over 17 amino acids. V trimming: 5 bases; J trimming: 2 bases; junction bases outside the gene matches: 8. The CDR3 nucleotides are TGTGCCAGCAGTTGGACTAGCGGGAACCCCCCCACAGATACGCAGTATTTT. Translating gives CASSWTSGNPPTDTQYF. The full variable domain, its missing parts supplied by reference TRBV2 and TRBJ2-3, is EPEVTQTPSHQVTQMGQEVILRCVPISNHLYFYWYRQILGQKVEFLVSFYNNEISEKSEIFDDQFSVERPDGSNFTLKIRSTKLEDSAMYFCASSWTSGNPPTDTQYFGPGTRLTVL.

There are a few counts of this clonotype. The CDR3 nucleotides read TGTGCCAGCAGTTTATACGGCGGATCGAGCAATCAGCCCCAGCATTTT. Its translation is CASSLYGGSSNQPQHF. V and J are TRBV27 and TRBJ1-5; D is uncertain. Trimming shortened V by 1 base and J by 1 base, and 11 bases separated the two germline ends. The CDR3 runs 16 residues. The germline V gene encodes CDR1 MNHEY and CDR2 SMNVEV (reference sequence).

The chain carries TRBV2 and TRBJ1-2; D remains ambiguous. The CDR3 covers 16 residues. CDR1 and CDR2 from the germline V gene are SNHLY and FYNNEI. V lost 8 bases and J 0 bases, leaving 19 bases between the germline ends. As DNA, the CDR3 is TGTGCCAGCGAAGACAAAGGGCATCACTCTAACTATGGCTACACCTTC. The encoded protein is CASEDKGHHSNYGYTF.

V usage is TRBV7-8 and J usage is TRBJ2-2; a weak D match, TRBD2 (5 bases). This CDR3 contains 13 residues. The germline V gene has CDR1 SGHVS and CDR2 FQNEAQ. V gave up 5 bases and J gave up 4 bases, with 8 bases separating them. CDR3 in amino acids: CASSAGFTGELFF. Written as DNA, the CDR3 is TGTGCCAGCAGCGCGGGTTTCACCGGGGAGCTGTTTTTT. Drawing the rest from reference TRBV7-8 and TRBJ2-2, the complete variable domain is GAGVSQSPRYKVAKRGQDVALRCDPISGHVSLFWYQQALGQGPEFLTYFQNEAQLDKSGLPSDRFFAERPEGSVSTLKIQRTQQEDSAVYLCASSAGFTGELFFGEGSRLTVL.

This clonotype was picked up a small number of times. CDR3 loop: CSATPGQPSGANVLTF. For the CDR3, the DNA is TGCAGTGCCACCCCGGGACAACCCTCTGGGGCCAACGTCCTGACTTTC. The chain employs TRBV20-1 and TRBJ2-6; maybe TRBD1 (6 bases). The CDR3 totals 16 residues. In germline, CDR1 is DFQATT, CDR2 SNEGSKA (reference sequence). The V end lost 6 bases, the J end lost 0 bases, and 15 bases lay between the germline ends.

This chain uses TRBV12-3 or TRBV12-4 with TRBJ1-6; D gene unclear. Trimming cost V 7 bases and J 9 bases, with 22 bases left between them. The CDR3 consists of 16 residues. The CDR3 bases are TGTGCCAGCAACGTAAGCGGAGGCCGGGGTGGTTCACCCCTCCACTTT. It yields the protein CASNVSGGRGGSPLHF.

This clonotype was observed a handful of times. The V gene is TRBV28, the J gene TRBJ2-1; 8 nucleotides agree with TRBD2. V was pared by 3 bases and J by 2 bases, with 3 bases of the junction left unmatched. This CDR3 is 15 amino acids long. The germline V gene encodes CDR1 MDHEN and CDR2 SYDVKM. The CDR3 coding sequence is TGTGCCAGCAGTTTGAGTAGCGGGGCCTACAATGAGCAGTTCTTC. Encoded protein: CASSLSSGAYNEQFF.